Listed here are 29 T cell receptor beta chains from one sample, sequenced in a study of cytomegalovirus exposure and HLA in healthy donors. Generated by immunoSEQ multiplex PCR, the TCRdb table keeps only in-frame clones and is missing some. The table shows 100,000 to 120,000 clones, with roughly 88% occurring only once. Sequenced material: PBMCs. The receptors were sampled from a young woman in good health and CMV-seropositive.

The chain links TRBV27 to TRBJ1-5; D might be TRBD1 (5 bases). There are 14 residues in the CDR3. V lost 6 bases to trimming and J lost 0 bases, with 9 bases between them. Germline CDR1 MNHEY, CDR2 SMNVEV (reference sequence). CDR3 bases: TGTGCCAGCAGAGGACACCTTAGCAATCAGCCCCAGCATTTT. Translating it yields CASRGHLSNQPQHF.

The chain links TRBV2 to TRBJ1-1; TRBD1 is a possible D gene (5 bases). The CDR3 is 14 residues long. Germline V CDR1 and CDR2: SNHLY, FYNNEI. With 6 bases removed from V and 3 bases from J, the gap between germline ends came to 14 bases. The CDR3 DNA reads TGTGCCAGCAGACCCGGGACTGGGCACACTGAAGCTTTCTTT. Residues: CASRPGTGHTEAFF.

The genes are TRBV5-1 and TRBJ2-3, with 8 positions matching TRBD1. CDR3 length: 18 residues. CDR1 is SGHRS and CDR2 is YFSETQ in the germline V gene. With V trimmed by 0 bases and J by 6 bases, 15 bases remained unmatched. CDR3 sequence: CASSLAPKGQGFKDTQYF. In DNA form, the CDR3 reads TGCGCCAGCAGCTTGGCCCCGAAAGGACAGGGTTTTAAGGATACGCAGTATTTT.

The chain links TRBV2 to TRBJ2-7; D is perhaps TRBD1 (6 bases). The CDR3 consists of 16 residues. The germline V gene encodes CDR1 SNHLY and CDR2 FYNNEI. Trimming removed 1 base at V and 5 bases at J, with 18 bases between. CDR3 in amino acids: CASSEGGVQGMDEQYF. CDR3 in DNA: TGTGCCAGCAGTGAAGGGGGAGTACAGGGAATGGACGAGCAGTACTTC.

This clone was seen once. This chain connects TRBV7-6 to TRBJ2-2, with TRBD2 matching over 11 bases. The CDR3 totals 18 residues. Germline V gives CDR1 SGHVS, CDR2 FNYEAQ. V lost 2 bases to trimming and J lost 3 bases; unmatched junction nucleotides: 8. The CDR3 region has the DNA TGTGCCAGCAGCTTAAAGTCTAGCGGGAGGACATACACCGGGGAGCTGTTTTTT. Amino acids: CASSLKSSGRTYTGELFF.

This clone was counted once. The J gene is TRBJ1-2, the V gene TRBV9; 7 bases line up with TRBD1. Per the germline V gene, CDR1 is SGDLS and CDR2 is YYNGEE. This CDR3 has 13 amino acids. V lost 8 bases to trimming and J lost 0 bases; unmatched junction nucleotides: 4. The CDR3 reads CASGDSPNYGYTF. For the CDR3, the DNA is TGTGCCAGTGGGGACAGTCCTAACTATGGCTACACCTTC.

The chain has TRBV4-3 and TRBJ1-2; D gene unclear. V was clipped by 1 base and J by 3 bases, with 18 bases between them. Looked up from germline, CDR1 is LGHNA and CDR2 is YSLEER. The CDR3 is made up of 17 amino acids. For the CDR3, the DNA is TGCGCCAGCAGCCAAGTAGGTTCCAGGTGGTCGGACTATGGCTACACCTTC. As protein: CASSQVGSRWSDYGYTF.

This chain connects TRBV6-5 to TRBJ2-5; 10 bases agree with TRBD2. The length of the CDR3 is 15 residues. Germline values: CDR1 MNHEY, CDR2 SVGAGI. The ends lost 2 bases at V and 5 bases at J; junction bases unmatched: 5. CDR3 DNA sequence: TGTGCCAGCAGTTACACGGGACTAGCGAGGGAGACCCAGTACTTC. This encodes CASSYTGLARETQYF.

V is TRBV28 and J is TRBJ2-1; 7 bases agree with TRBD2. The CDR3 loop spans 11 amino acids. V shed 10 bases, J shed 7 bases, and the junction held 4 bases outside the gene matches. The germline CDR1 and CDR2 sequences are MDHEN and SYDVKM. In DNA form, the CDR3 reads TGTGCCATCATGGGGGGGAATGAGCAGTTCTTC. Encoded protein: CAIMGGNEQFF.

The rearrangement joins TRBV4-3 to TRBJ1-1; D may be TRBD1 (5 bases). The CDR3 covers 15 residues. Looked up from germline, CDR1 is LGHNA and CDR2 is YSLEER. Trimming shortened V by 1 base and J by 3 bases, and 12 bases separated the two germline ends. CDR3 DNA sequence: TGCGCCAGCAGCCAAGGGGGGAGGGCGGACACTGAAGCTTTCTTT. This sequence encodes CASSQGGRADTEAFF.

The chain has TRBV7-3 and TRBJ2-1, with 8 positions matching TRBD1. Unmatched junction bases numbered 6, after V lost 5 bases and J lost 0 bases. CDR1 and CDR2 from the germline V gene are SGHTA and FQGTGA. CDR3 length equals 16 residues. The CDR3 bases are TGTGCCAGCAGCAAACAGACAGGGGCCTCCTACAATGAGCAGTTCTTC. This gives the protein CASSKQTGASYNEQFF.

V gene TRBV6-5 combines with J gene TRBJ2-5, with a weak D call TRBD2 (5 bases). Germline values: CDR1 MNHEY, CDR2 SVGAGI. This CDR3 region has 13 residues. Trimming pared 6 bases from V and 5 bases from J, leaving 13 bases between. The CDR3 nucleotides are TGTGCCAGCAGCAACGGGGTTAAGGAGACCCAGTACTTC. Translation: CASSNGVKETQYF.

The V gene is TRBV7-9, the J gene TRBJ1-1; D might be TRBD1 (6 bases). V lost 2 bases to trimming and J lost 1 base, with 11 bases between them. The V gene's germline CDR1 is SEHNR and CDR2 FQNEAQ (reference sequence). This CDR3 spans 15 amino acids. CDR3 amino acids: CASSLYGGGNTEAFF. The CDR3 bases are TGTGCCAGCAGCTTATATGGGGGCGGGAACACTGAAGCTTTCTTT.

The rearrangement links TRBV5-1 to TRBJ2-2; D ambiguous. Germline V gives CDR1 SGHRS, CDR2 YFSETQ. The ends were cut back, 3 bases at V and 3 bases at J, with 9 bases in the middle. The CDR3 is made up of 14 amino acids. CDR3 bases: TGCGCCAGCAGCTCCATCCAATACACCGGGGAGCTGTTTTTT. Protein: CASSSIQYTGELFF.

The chain has TRBV4-3 and TRBJ1-1, with 7 bases fitting TRBD1. CDR1 and CDR2 (germline): LGHNA, YSLEER. V shed 5 bases, J shed 1 base, and the junction held 4 bases outside the gene matches. This CDR3 is built from 14 residues. The CDR3 coding sequence is TGCGCCAGCAGCTCCCGGACAGGGAACACTGAAGCTTTCTTT. Protein: CASSSRTGNTEAFF.

This clone has just a few counts. The J gene is TRBJ1-4, the V gene TRBV4-1; maybe TRBD1 (6 bases). Trimming took 4 bases from V and 2 from J, leaving 14 bases between them. The length of the CDR3 is 16 residues. Germline assignment: CDR1 MGHRA and CDR2 YSYEKL. This chain's CDR3 is CASSRRDRRTNEKLFF. The CDR3 nucleotides read TGCGCCAGCAGCCGAAGAGACAGGCGTACTAATGAAAAACTGTTTTTT.

This rearrangement joins TRBV11-2 to TRBJ2-7, with D maybe TRBD1 (6 bases). CDR1 is SGHAT, CDR2 FQNNGV, per germline. This CDR3 spans 15 amino acids. Deletions cut 2 bases from V and 0 bases from J, with 11 bases between. CDR3 sequence: CASSLHWTASYEQYF. CDR3 coding DNA: TGTGCCAGCAGCTTACATTGGACAGCCTCCTACGAGCAGTACTTC.

The V and J genes are TRBV28 and TRBJ2-7, with a weak D call TRBD2 (6 bases). Germline assignment: CDR1 MDHEN and CDR2 SYDVKM. The CDR3 extends over 14 amino acids. Trimming removed 1 base at V and 0 bases at J, with 7 bases between. Here the CDR3 reads CASSLSRDSYEQYF. The CDR3 bases are TGTGCCAGCAGTTTATCGCGGGACTCCTACGAGCAGTACTTC. Full variable domain (missing parts from reference TRBV28 and TRBJ2-7): DVKVTQSSRYLVKRTGEKVFLECVQDMDHENMFWYRQDPGLGLRLIYFSYDVKMKEKGDIPEGYSVSREKKERFSLILESASTNQTSMYLCASSLSRDSYEQYFGPGTRLTVT.

The chain uses TRBV4-1 and TRBJ1-1; weak D call: TRBD1 (6 bases). This CDR3 comprises 14 residues. Germline V gene sequence: CDR1 MGHRA, CDR2 YSYEKL. Trimming took 6 bases from V and 2 from J, leaving 13 bases between them. The CDR3 nucleotides are TGCGCCAGCAGAGACAGGAGTCGAAACACTGAAGCTTTCTTT. It specifies CASRDRSRNTEAFF.

The V call is TRBV4-2, the J call TRBJ2-7; 7 bases agree with TRBD1. Germline lookup yields CDR1 LGHNA and CDR2 YNFKEQ. This CDR3 comprises 17 residues. V gave up 1 base and J gave up 0 bases; unmatched junction bases: 9. CDR3 residues: CASSQGGGPQSSYEQYF. In nucleotides, the CDR3 is TGTGCCAGCAGCCAAGGAGGGGGCCCGCAGAGCTCCTACGAGCAGTACTTC.

The chain is built from TRBV20-1 and TRBJ2-1; perhaps TRBD2 as D (6 bases). This CDR3 is 11 amino acids long. V shed 5 bases and J shed 12 bases, with 14 bases lying between them. CDR1 DFQATT and CDR2 SNEGSKA come from the germline V gene (reference sequence). DNA of the CDR3: TGCAGTGCTCGCGCCGGGACTTCGCAGTTCTTC. Protein sequence: CSARAGTSQFF.

V is TRBV6-1 and J is TRBJ2-3, with 7 bases that match TRBD2. Germline V CDR1 and CDR2: MNHNS, SASEGT. V lost 1 base, J lost 1 base, and 2 bases stayed unmatched. The CDR3 sequence is 15 residues long. The CDR3 region is CASSEVGGGTDTQYF. In nucleotides, the CDR3 is TGTGCCAGCAGTGAAGTTGGGGGGGGCACAGATACGCAGTATTTT.

The V and J genes are TRBV18 and TRBJ2-7; the D gene is possibly TRBD1 (6 bases). This CDR3 is 14 amino acids long. CDR1 is KGHSH, CDR2 LQKENI, per germline. Trimming stripped 0 bases from V and 5 bases from J, with 11 bases between. The CDR3 is CASSPPGRGDEQYF. In DNA form, the CDR3 reads TGTGCCAGCTCACCACCAGGCAGGGGCGACGAGCAGTACTTC.

In this sample, this clone turned up a few times. The V gene is TRBV19, the J gene TRBJ2-4; 12 nucleotides agree with TRBD2. The CDR3 is 18 residues long. Germline CDR1 LNHDA, CDR2 SQIVND (reference sequence). Trimming took 5 bases from V and 0 from J; bases not matched to a gene: 8. CDR3 region: CASSSLTSGGLAKNIQYF. Written as DNA, the CDR3 is TGTGCCAGTAGTTCACTGACTAGCGGGGGCCTAGCCAAAAACATTCAGTACTTC.

The chain uses TRBV9 and TRBJ2-5, with D maybe TRBD1 (6 bases). There are 14 residues in the CDR3. CDR1 is SGDLS, CDR2 YYNGEE, per germline. V dropped 3 bases and J dropped 3 bases, with 12 bases sitting between them. CDR3 nucleotides: TGTGCCAGCAGCGCGACAGGTTGGAAAGAGACCCAGTACTTC. Protein: CASSATGWKETQYF.

This clone was observed once. The chain uses TRBV6-1 and TRBJ2-3; a possible D gene is TRBD2 (7 bases). The CDR3 is made up of 15 amino acids. Deletions cut 5 bases from V and 1 base from J, with 13 bases between. The germline CDR1 and CDR2 sequences are MNHNS and SASEGT. CDR3 residues: CASSRAGAGTDTQYF. Written as DNA, the CDR3 is TGTGCCAGCAGTAGGGCGGGGGCCGGCACAGATACGCAGTATTTT.

The rearrangement uses TRBV15 and TRBJ2-1; the D is unclear. The germline gives CDR1 LNHNV, CDR2 YYDKDF (reference sequence). Trimming removed 6 bases from V and 5 bases from J, with 11 bases in between. There are 13 residues in the CDR3. This CDR3 is CATRKPNDNEQFF. The CDR3 bases are TGTGCCACCAGGAAGCCGAATGACAATGAGCAGTTCTTC.

This clone is judged medium-sized. The chain links TRBV7-2 to TRBJ1-2; 8 bases are shared with TRBD1. CDR1 is SGHTA, CDR2 FQGNSA, per germline. The CDR3 runs 18 residues. With 1 base clipped from V and 6 bases from J, the junction kept 16 bases outside the gene matches. The chain's CDR3 is CASSLVSSAGGGVDGYTF. Here the CDR3 DNA reads TGTGCCAGCAGCTTAGTCTCCTCGGCAGGGGGCGGAGTAGATGGCTACACCTTC.

This clone occurred once. V usage is TRBV27 and J usage is TRBJ2-7, with 8 bases fitting TRBD2. The CDR3 totals 16 residues. Germline values: CDR1 MNHEY, CDR2 SMNVEV (reference sequence). V was clipped by 8 bases and J by 0 bases; unmatched bases: 12. CDR3 DNA: TGTGCCAGCGCCATATCGGGGGGGGACACCTCCTACGAGCAGTACTTC. Its protein is CASAISGGDTSYEQYF.